This TCR beta chain is from a study of T cells after yellow fever vaccination. The wider study: Preparing low-cell-number fractions relied on SMART-Seq v4 Ultra Low Input. General study findings and limits: Most primary-vaccination clones recurred post-booster (under 98% CD4, just over 85% CD8).

Germline V CDR1 and CDR2: SQVTM, ANQGSEA. The V end was cut by 4 bases, the J end by 4 bases, with 4 bases between. This CDR3 region has 10 residues. 5'RACE template switching added a universal primer site and UMIs to TCR cDNA. TCRdb recomputed calls from the 5' RACE reads with MiXCR, one row per CDR3 protein. The sample lists about 350,000 distinct CDR3 sequences; around 10% were seen once. In this sample, this clonotype turned up many times. The antigen is unknown. The sample in question was PBMCs, obtained on the day of the first yellow fever vaccination. The rearrangement joins TRBV29-1 to TRBJ1-2; the D is unclear. This receptor was identified in a man younger than 35 who received the YFV17D yellow fever vaccine. Here the CDR3 reads CSVGVYGYTF. The DNA for the CDR3 is TGCAGCGTTGGGGTCTATGGCTACACCTTC.